This TCR beta chain comes out of a study of T cells in narcolepsy (dated 2018 in TCRdb). With respect to the entire study: Patients with narcolepsy type 1 or type 2 (NT1, NT2) were enrolled in the study together with healthy control donors. To look for autoreactive T cells in narcolepsy patients that target self-antigens of hypocretin neurons (hypocretin, TRIB2), the study used TCR Vbeta sequencing to follow clonotypes in blood and CSF. Study-level results and caveats: Plots that compared CSF and blood CD4+ T cell clonotypes from the same patient highlighted HCRT-specific and TRIB2-specific autoreactive clonotypes. Numbers of sequenced blood memory CD4+ clonotypes were comparable, averaging approximately 42,000 in patients and 33,354 in controls. No sequences matching autoreactive T cell clones were present in some of the blood memory CD4+ repertoires from patients and controls. Autoreactive clonotypes were reported to be detected serially in the blood of the same patients and of different patients, but not in the blood of healthy controls.

Details on this clone: The antigen it binds to is not known. Within one base of it there is no much larger clone, and no base qualities were kept.

For TCR Vbeta sequencing, memory CD4+ T cells were sorted ex vivo from the peripheral blood of both healthy controls and narcolepsy patients. Library preparation was by the immunoSEQ multiplex PCR assay. TCRdb obtained this table from immuneACCESS and retained in-frame rearrangements with V and J assigned. These tables miss some clones; where compared with another copy, unresolved V genes account for less than half of the shortfall, and the remainder is unexplained. The sample table lists under 35,000 clones, more than 75% of them with a count of one. Around 2.7% of the sample is taken by the ten largest. This sequence originates from a human donor with narcolepsy. The sequenced sample was CD45RA- memory CD4+ T cells from PBMCs. According to the study, the label for this sample's cell subset or site signals: memory T cells sorted ex vivo from peripheral blood.

The nucleotides are TGTGCCAGCAGCTTAGATCGACGGGACTACGAGCAGTACTTC. Its protein product is CASSLDRRDYEQYF. The chain uses TRBV11-2 and TRBJ2-7; a tentative D call is TRBD2 (5 bases match). From the germline V gene, CDR1 is SGHAT and CDR2 is FQNNGV. At the junction V is shortened by 0 bases and J by 3 bases, with 9 bases in between. The CDR3 runs 14 amino acids, cysteine and phenylalanine included. Only the CDR3 region is kept as DNA, spanning 42 bases read in frame from base 1.